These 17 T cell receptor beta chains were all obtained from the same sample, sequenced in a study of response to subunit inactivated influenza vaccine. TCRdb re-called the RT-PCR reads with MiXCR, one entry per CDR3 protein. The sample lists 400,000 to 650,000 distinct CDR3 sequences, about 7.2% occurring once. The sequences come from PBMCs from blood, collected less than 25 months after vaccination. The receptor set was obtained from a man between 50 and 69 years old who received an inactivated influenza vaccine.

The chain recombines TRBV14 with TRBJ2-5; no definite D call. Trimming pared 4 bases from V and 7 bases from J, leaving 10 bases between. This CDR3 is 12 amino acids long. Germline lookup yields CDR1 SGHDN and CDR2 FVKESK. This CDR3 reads CASSPLDGTQYF. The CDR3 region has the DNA TGTGCCAGCAGCCCTCTCGACGGGACCCAGTACTTC.

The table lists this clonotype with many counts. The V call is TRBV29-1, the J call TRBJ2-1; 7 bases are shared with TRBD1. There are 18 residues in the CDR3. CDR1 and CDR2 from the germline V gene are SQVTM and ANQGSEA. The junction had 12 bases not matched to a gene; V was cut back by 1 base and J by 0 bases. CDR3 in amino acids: CSVEVSRGSLSSYNEQFF. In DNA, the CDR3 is TGCAGCGTTGAAGTTAGCAGGGGGAGCTTAAGCTCCTACAATGAGCAGTTCTTC.

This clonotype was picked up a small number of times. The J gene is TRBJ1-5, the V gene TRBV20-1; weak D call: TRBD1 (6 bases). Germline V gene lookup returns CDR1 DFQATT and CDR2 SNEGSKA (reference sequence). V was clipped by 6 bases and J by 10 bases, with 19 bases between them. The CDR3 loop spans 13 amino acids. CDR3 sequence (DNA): TGCAGTGCCATTACCACAGGGAGAGACCCCCAGCATTTT. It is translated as CSAITTGRDPQHF.

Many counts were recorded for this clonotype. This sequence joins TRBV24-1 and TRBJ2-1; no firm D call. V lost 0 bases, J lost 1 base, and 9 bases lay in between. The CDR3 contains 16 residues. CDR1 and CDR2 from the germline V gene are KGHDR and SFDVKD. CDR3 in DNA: TGTGCCACCAGTGATTTGAGCTCTGGGTCCTACAATGAGCAGTTCTTC. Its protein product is CATSDLSSGSYNEQFF.

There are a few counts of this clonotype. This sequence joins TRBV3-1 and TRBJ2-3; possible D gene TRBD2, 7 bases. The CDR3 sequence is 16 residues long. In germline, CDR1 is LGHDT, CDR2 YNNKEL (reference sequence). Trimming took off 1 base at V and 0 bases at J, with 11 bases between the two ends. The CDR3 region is CASSQVGGASTDTQYF. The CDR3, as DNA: TGTGCCAGCAGCCAAGTAGGGGGGGCGAGCACAGATACGCAGTATTTT.

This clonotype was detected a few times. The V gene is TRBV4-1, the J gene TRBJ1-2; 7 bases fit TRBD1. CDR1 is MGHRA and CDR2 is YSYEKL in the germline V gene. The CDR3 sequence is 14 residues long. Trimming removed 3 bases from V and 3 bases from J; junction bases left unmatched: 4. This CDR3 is CASSHVGTDYGYTF. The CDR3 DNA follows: TGCGCCAGCAGCCACGTGGGGACAGACTATGGCTACACCTTC.

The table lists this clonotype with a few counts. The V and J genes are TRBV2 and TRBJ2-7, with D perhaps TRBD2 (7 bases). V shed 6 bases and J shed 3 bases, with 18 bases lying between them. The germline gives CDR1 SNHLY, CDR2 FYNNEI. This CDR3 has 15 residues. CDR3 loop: CASSNTGSGVYEQYF. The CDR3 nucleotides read TGTGCCAGCAGCAATACAGGGAGCGGGGTCTACGAGCAGTACTTC.

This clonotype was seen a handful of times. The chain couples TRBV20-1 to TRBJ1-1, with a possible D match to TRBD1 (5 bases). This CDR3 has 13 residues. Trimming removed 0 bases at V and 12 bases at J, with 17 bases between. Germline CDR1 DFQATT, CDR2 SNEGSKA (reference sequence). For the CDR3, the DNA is TGCAGTGCTAGAGATTATTCCATCGGGGGACCTTTCTTT. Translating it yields CSARDYSIGGPFF.

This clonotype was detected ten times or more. CDR3 nucleotide sequence: TGTGCCAGCAGGCGGACAGGGGGCCTCGCCGGGGAGCTGTTTTTT. This sequence encodes CASRRTGGLAGELFF. The chain employs TRBV28 and TRBJ2-2; 11 positions match TRBD1. After removal of 6 bases from V and 6 bases from J, the junction contained 6 bases not matched to a gene. This CDR3 spans 15 amino acids. Germline CDR1 MDHEN, CDR2 SYDVKM.

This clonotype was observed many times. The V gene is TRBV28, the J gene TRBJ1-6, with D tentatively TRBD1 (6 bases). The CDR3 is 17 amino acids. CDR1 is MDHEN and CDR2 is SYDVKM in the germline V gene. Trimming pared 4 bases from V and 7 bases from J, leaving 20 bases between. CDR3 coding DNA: TGTGCCAGCAGTTCCCCATCGGGAGGGGGACGGAATTCACCCCTCCACTTT. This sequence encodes CASSSPSGGGRNSPLHF.

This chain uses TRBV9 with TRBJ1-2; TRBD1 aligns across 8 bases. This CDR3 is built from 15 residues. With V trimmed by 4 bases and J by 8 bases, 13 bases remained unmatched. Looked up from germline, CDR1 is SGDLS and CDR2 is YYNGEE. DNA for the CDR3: TGTGCCAGCAGCCTTCGGACAGGGAACGTTGAAGGCTACACCTTC. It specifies CASSLRTGNVEGYTF.

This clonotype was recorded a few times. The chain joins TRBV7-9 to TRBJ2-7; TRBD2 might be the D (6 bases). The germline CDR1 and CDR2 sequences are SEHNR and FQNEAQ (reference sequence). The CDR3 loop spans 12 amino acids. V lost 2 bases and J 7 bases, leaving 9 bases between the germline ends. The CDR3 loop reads CASSLMGREQYF. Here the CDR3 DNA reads TGTGCCAGCAGCTTAATGGGGAGGGAGCAGTACTTC.

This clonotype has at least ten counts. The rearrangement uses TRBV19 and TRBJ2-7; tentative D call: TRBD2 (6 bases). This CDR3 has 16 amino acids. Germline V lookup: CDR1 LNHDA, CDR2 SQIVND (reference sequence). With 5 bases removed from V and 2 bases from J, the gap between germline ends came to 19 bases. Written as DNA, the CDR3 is TGTGCCAGTAGTGGGACGGGACTCCCTAGTACCTACGAGCAGTACTTC. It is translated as CASSGTGLPSTYEQYF. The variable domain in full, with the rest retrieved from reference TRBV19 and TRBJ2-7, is DGGITQSPKYLFRKEGQNVTLSCEQNLNHDAMYWYRQDPGQGLRLIYYSQIVNDFQKGDIAEGYSVSREKKESFPLTVTSAQKNPTAFYLCASSGTGLPSTYEQYFGPGTRLTVT.

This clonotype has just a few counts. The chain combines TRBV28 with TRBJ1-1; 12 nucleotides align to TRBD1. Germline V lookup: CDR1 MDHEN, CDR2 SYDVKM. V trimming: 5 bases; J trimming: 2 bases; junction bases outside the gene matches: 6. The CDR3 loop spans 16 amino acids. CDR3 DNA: TGTGCCAGCAGTCCCCAGGGACAGGGGGCAAACACTGAAGCTTTCTTT. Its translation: CASSPQGQGANTEAFF.

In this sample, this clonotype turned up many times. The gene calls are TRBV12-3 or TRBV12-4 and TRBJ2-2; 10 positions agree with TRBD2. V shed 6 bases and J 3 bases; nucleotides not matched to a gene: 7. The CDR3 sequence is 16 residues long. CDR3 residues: CASSTKREGDTGELFF. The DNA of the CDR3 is TGTGCCAGCAGCACTAAGCGGGAGGGGGACACCGGGGAGCTGTTTTTT.

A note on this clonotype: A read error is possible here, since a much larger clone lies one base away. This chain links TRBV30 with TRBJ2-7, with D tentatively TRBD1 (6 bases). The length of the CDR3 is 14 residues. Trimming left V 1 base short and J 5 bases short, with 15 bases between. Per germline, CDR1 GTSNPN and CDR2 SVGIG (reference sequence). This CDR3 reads CAWSEGTWINEQYF. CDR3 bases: TGTGCCTGGAGTGAAGGGACATGGATAAACGAGCAGTACTTC.

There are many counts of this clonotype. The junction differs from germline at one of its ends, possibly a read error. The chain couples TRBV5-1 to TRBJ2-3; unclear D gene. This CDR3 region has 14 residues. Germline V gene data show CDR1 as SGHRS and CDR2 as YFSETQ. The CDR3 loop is CASSLGSGTDTQYF. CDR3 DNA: TGTGCCAGCAGCTTAGGTTCGGGCACAGATACGCAGTATTTT.